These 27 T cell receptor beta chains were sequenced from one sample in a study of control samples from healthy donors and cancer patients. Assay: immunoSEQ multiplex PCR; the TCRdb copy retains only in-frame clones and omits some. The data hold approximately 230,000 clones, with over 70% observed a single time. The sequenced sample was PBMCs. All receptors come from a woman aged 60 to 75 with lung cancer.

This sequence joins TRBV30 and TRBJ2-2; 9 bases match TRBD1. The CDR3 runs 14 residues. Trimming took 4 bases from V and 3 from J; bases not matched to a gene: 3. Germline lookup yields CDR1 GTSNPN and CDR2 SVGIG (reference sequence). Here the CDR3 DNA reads TGTGCCTGGACTACAGGGGGCTACACCGGGGAGCTGTTTTTT. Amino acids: CAWTTGGYTGELFF.

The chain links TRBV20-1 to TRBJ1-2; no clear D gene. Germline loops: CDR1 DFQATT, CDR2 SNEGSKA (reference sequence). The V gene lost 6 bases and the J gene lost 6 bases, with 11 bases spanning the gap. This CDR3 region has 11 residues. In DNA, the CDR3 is TGCAGTGCCGACGGTGAAAATGGCTACACCTTC. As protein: CSADGENGYTF.

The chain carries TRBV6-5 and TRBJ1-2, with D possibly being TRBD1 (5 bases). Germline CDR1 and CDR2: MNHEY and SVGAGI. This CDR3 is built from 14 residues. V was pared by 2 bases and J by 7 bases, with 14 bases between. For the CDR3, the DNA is TGTGCCAGCAGTTACACTGGGGGAGTGAGTGGCTACACCTTC. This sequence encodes CASSYTGGVSGYTF.

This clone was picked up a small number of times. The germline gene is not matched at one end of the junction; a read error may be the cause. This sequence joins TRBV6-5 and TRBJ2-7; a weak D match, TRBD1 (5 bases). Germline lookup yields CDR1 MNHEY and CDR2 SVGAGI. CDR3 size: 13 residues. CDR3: CASSYSIWAGLFF. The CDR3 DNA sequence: TGTGCCAGCAGTTACTCGATTTGGGCAGGGTTATTTTTC.

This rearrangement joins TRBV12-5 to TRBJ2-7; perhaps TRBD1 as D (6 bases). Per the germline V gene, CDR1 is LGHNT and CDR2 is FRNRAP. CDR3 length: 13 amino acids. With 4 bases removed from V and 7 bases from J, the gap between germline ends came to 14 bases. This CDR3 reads CASGSQGLGEQYF. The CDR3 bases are TGTGCTAGTGGTTCTCAGGGGCTGGGGGAGCAGTACTTC.

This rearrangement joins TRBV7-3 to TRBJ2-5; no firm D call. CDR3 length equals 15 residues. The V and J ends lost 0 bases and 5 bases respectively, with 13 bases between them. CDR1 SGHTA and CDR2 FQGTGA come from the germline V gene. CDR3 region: CASSLTRTSKETQYF. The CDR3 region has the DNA TGTGCCAGCAGCTTAACGAGGACCTCGAAGGAGACCCAGTACTTC.

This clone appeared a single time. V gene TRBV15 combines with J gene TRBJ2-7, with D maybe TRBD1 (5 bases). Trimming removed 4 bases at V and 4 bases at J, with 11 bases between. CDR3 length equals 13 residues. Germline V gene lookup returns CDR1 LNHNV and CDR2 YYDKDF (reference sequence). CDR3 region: CATSKEDTYEQYF. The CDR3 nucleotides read TGTGCCACCAGCAAAGAGGACACTTACGAGCAGTACTTC.

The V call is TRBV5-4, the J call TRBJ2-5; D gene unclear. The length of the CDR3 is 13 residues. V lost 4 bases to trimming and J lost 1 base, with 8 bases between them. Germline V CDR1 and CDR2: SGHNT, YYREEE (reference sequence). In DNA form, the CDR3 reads TGTGCCAGCAGCATCCCGGGCCAAGAGACCCAGTACTTC. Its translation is CASSIPGQETQYF.

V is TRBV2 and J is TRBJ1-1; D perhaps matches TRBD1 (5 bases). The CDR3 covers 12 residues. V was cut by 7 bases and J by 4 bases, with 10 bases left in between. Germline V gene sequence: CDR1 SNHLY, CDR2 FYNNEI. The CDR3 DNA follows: TGTGCCAGCACTCTAGGGGTCACTGAAGCTTTCTTT. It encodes CASTLGVTEAFF.

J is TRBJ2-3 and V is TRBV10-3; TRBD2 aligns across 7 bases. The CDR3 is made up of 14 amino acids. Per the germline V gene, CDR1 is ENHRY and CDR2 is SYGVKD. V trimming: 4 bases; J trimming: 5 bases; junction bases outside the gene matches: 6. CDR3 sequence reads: CAISGDYSGDTQYF. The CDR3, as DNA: TGTGCCATCAGTGGGGACTACTCTGGAGATACGCAGTATTTT.

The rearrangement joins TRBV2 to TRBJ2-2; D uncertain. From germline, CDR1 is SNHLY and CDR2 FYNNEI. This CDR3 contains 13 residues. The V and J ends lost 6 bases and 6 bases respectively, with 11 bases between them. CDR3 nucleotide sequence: TGTGCCAGCAGGTACTCCGGAGCCGGGGAGCTGTTTTTT. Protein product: CASRYSGAGELFF.

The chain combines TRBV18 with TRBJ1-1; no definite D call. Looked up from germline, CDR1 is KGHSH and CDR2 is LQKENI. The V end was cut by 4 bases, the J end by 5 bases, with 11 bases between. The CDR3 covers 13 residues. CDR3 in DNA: TGTGCCAGCTCACAATCCGGGGTGACTGAAGCTTTCTTT. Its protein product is CASSQSGVTEAFF.

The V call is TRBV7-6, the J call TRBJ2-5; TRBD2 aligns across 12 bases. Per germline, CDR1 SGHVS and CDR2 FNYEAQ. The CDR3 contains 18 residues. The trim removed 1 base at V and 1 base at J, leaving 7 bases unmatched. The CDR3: CASSLEASGRAAQETQYF. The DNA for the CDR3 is TGTGCCAGCAGCTTAGAGGCTAGCGGGAGGGCCGCCCAAGAGACCCAGTACTTC.

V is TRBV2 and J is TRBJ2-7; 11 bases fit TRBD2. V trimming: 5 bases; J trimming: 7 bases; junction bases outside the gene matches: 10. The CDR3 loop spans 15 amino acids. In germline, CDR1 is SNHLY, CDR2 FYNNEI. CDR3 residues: CASSPKTSGILEQYF. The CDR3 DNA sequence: TGTGCCAGCAGTCCGAAGACTAGCGGGATTCTAGAGCAGTACTTC. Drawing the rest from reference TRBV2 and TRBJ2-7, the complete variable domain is EPEVTQTPSHQVTQMGQEVILRCVPISNHLYFYWYRQILGQKVEFLVSFYNNEISEKSEIFDDQFSVERPDGSNFTLKIRSTKLEDSAMYFCASSPKTSGILEQYFGPGTRLTVT.

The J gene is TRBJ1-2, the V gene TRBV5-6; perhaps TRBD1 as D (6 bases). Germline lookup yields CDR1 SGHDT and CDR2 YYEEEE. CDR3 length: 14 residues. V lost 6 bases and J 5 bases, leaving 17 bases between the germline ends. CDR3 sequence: CASTTGHLNYGYTF. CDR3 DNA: TGTGCCAGCACCACGGGACACTTGAATTATGGCTACACCTTC.

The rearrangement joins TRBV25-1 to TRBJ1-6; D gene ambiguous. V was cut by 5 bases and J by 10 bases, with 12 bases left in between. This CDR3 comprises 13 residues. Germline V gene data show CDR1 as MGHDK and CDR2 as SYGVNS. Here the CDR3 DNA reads TGTGCCAGCAGTTCGGGGTTCGCATCACCCCTCCACTTT. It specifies CASSSGFASPLHF.

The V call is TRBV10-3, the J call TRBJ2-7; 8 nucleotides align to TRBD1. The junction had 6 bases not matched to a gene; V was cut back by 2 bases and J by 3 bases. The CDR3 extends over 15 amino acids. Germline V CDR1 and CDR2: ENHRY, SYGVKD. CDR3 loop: CAISEPGTGNYEQYF. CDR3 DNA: TGTGCCATCAGTGAGCCTGGGACAGGTAACTACGAGCAGTACTTC.

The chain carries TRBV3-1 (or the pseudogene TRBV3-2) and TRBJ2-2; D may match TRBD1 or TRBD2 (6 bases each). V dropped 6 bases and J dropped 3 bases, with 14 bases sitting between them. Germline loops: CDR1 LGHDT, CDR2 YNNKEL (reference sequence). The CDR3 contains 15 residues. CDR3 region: CASSERGADTGELFF. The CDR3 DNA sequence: TGTGCCAGCAGTGAAAGGGGGGCGGACACCGGGGAGCTGTTTTTT.

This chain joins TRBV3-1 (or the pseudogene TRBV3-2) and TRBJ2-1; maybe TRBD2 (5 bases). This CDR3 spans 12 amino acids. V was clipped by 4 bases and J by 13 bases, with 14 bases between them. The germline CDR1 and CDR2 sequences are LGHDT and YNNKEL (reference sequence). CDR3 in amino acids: CASSPEAGTQFF. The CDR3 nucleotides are TGTGCCAGCAGCCCCGAGGCGGGCACCCAGTTCTTC.

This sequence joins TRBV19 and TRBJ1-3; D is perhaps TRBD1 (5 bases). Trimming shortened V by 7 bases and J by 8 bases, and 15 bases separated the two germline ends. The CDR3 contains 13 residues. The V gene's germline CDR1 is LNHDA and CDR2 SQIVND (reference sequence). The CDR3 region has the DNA TGTGCCAGTACAGTACGGGGCCTAGACACCATATATTTT. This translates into CASTVRGLDTIYF.

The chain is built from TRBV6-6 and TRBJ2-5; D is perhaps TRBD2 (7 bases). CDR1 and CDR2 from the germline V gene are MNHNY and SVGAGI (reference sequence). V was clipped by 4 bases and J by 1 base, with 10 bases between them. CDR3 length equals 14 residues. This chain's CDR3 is CASSLGGRQETQYF. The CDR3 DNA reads TGTGCCAGCAGTTTGGGGGGGCGCCAAGAGACCCAGTACTTC.

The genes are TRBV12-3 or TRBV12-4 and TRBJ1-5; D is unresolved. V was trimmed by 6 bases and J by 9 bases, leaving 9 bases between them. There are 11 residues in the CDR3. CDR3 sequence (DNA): TGTGCCAGCAGCGCTGCGGGGCCCCAGCATTTT. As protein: CASSAAGPQHF.

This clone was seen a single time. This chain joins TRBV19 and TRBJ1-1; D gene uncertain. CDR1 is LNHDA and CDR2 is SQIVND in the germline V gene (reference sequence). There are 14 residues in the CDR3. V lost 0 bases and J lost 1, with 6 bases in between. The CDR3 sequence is CASSIDLKNTEAFF. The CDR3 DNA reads TGTGCCAGTAGTATAGATCTTAAGAACACTGAAGCTTTCTTT. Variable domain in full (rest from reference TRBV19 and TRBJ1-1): DGGITQSPKYLFRKEGQNVTLSCEQNLNHDAMYWYRQDPGQGLRLIYYSQIVNDFQKGDIAEGYSVSREKKESFPLTVTSAQKNPTAFYLCASSIDLKNTEAFFGQGTRLTVV.

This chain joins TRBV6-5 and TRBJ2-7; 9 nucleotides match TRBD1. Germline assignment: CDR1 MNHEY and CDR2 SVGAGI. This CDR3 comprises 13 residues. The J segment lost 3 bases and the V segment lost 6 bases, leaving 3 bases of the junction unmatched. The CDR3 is CASSRDRDYEQYF. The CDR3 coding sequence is TGTGCCAGCAGCCGGGACAGGGACTACGAGCAGTACTTC.

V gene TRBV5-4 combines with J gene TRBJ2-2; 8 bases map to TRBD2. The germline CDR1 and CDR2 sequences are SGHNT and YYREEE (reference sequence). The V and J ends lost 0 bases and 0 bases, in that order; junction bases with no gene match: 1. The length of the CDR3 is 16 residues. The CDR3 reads CASSLGLATNTGELFF. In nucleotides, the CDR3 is TGTGCCAGCAGCTTGGGACTAGCGACGAACACCGGGGAGCTGTTTTTT.

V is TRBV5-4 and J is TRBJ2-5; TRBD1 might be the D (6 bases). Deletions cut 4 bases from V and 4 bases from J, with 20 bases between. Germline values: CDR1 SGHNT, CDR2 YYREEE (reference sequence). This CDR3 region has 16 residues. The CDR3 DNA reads TGTGCCAGCAGCCTTATACGCCCGGGACACCGAGAGACCCAGTACTTC. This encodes CASSLIRPGHRETQYF.

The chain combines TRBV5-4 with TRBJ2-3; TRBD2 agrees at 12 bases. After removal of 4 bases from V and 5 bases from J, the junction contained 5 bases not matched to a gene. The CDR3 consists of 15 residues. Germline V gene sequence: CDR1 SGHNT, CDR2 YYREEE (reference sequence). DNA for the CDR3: TGTGCCAGCAGCGTACTAGCGGGAGGAGGAGATACGCAGTATTTT. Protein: CASSVLAGGGDTQYF. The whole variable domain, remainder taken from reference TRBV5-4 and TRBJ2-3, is ETGVTQSPTHLIKTRGQQVTLRCSSQSGHNTVSWYQQALGQGPQFIFQYYREEENGRGNFPPRFSGLQFPNYSSELNVNALELDDSALYLCASSVLAGGGDTQYFGPGTRLTVL.